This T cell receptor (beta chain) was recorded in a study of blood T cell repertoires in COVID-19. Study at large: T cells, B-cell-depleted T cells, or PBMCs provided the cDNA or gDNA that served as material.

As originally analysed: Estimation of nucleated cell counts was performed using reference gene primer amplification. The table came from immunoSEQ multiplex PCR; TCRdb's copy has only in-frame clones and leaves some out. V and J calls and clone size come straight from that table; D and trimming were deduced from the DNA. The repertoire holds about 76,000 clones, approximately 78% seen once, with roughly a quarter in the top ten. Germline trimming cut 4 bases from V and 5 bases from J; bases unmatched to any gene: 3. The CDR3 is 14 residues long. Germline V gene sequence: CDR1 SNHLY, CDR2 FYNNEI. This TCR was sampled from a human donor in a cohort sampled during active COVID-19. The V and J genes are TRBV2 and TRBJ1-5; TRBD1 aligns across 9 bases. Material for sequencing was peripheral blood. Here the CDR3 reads CASSVDRGYQPQHF. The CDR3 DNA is TGTGCCAGCAGTGTAGACAGGGGGTATCAGCCCCAGCATTTT.